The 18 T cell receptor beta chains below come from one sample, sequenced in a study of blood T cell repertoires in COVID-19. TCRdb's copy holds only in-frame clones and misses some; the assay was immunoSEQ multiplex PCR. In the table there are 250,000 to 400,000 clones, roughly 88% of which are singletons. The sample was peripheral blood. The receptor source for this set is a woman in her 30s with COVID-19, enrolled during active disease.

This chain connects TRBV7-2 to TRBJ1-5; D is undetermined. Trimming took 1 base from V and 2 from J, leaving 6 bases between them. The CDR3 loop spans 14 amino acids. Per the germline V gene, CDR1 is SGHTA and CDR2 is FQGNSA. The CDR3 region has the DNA TGTGCCAGCAGCTTAGAAGCTGGCAATCAGCCCCAGCATTTT. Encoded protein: CASSLEAGNQPQHF.

The CDR3 DNA reads as TGTGCCAGCACGGCAGGGTTGACTGAAGCTTTCTTT. Translation gives CASTAGLTEAFF. The V and J genes are TRBV6-5 and TRBJ1-1; a possible D gene is TRBD1 (5 bases). This CDR3 contains 12 residues. With 7 bases removed from V and 5 bases from J, the gap between germline ends came to 11 bases. Germline V gene data show CDR1 as MNHEY and CDR2 as SVGAGI.

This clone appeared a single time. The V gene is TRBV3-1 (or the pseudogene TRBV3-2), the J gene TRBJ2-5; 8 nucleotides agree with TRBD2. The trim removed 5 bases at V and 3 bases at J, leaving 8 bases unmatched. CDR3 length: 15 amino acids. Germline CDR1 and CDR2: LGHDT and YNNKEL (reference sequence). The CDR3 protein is CASSLGAGGEETQYF. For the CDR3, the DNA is TGTGCCAGCAGCTTAGGAGCCGGGGGGGAAGAGACCCAGTACTTC.

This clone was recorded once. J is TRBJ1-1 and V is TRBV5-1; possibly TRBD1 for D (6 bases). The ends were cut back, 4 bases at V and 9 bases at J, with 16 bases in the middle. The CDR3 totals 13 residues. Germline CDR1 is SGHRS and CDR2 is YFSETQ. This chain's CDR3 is CASSPTGSEQAFF. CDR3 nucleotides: TGCGCCAGCAGCCCTACAGGGTCGGAGCAAGCTTTCTTT.

The CDR3: CASSANWGRRFNEQFF. The CDR3 DNA sequence: TGTGCCAGCAGTGCAAACTGGGGGCGTCGGTTCAATGAGCAGTTCTTC. The chain carries TRBV6-4 and TRBJ2-1; a possible D gene is TRBD1 (6 bases). Germline V lookup: CDR1 MRHNA, CDR2 SNTAGT. The V gene lost 4 bases and the J gene lost 6 bases, with 19 bases spanning the gap. The CDR3 contains 16 residues.

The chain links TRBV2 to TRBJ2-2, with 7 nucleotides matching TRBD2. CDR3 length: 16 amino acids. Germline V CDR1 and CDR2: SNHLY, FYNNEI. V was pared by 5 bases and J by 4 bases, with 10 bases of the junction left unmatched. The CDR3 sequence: CASSTRGGSATGELFF. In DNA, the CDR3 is TGTGCCAGCAGTACGAGGGGAGGGTCGGCCACCGGGGAGCTGTTTTTT.

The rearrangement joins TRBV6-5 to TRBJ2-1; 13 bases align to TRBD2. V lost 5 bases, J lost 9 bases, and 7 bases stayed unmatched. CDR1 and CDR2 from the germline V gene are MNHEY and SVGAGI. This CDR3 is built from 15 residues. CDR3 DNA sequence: TGTGCCAGCAGTCTACTAGCGGGGGGGCCTAGTGAGCAGTTCTTC. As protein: CASSLLAGGPSEQFF.

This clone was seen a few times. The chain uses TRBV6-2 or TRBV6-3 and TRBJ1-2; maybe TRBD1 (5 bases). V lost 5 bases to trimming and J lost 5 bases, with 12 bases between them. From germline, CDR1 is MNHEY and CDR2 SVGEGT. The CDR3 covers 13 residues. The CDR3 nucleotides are TGTGCCAGCAGTGACCCAGACAGATATGGCTACACCTTC. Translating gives CASSDPDRYGYTF.

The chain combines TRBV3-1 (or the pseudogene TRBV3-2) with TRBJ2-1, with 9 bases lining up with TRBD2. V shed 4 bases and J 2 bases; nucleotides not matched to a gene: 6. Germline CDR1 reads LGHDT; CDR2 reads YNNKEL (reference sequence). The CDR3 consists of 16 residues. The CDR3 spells CASSRQAGGTYNEQFF. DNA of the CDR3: TGTGCCAGCAGCCGACAAGCGGGGGGAACCTACAATGAGCAGTTCTTC.

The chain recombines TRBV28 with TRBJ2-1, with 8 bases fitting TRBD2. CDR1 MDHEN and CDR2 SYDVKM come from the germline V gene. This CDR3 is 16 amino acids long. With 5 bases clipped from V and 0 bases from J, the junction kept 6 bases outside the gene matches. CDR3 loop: CASSTTGTSSYNEQFF. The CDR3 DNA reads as TGTGCCAGCAGTACAACCGGGACTAGCTCCTACAATGAGCAGTTCTTC.

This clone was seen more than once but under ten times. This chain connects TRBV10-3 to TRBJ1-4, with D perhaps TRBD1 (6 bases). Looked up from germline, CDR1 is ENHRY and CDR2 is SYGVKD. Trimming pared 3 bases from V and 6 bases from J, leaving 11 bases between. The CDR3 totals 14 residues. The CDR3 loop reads CAISDRGGDEKLFF. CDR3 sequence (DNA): TGTGCCATCAGTGATCGAGGGGGTGATGAAAAACTGTTTTTT.

CDR3 in DNA: TGTGCCAGCAGAGAAAGGGGACAGGGGTGGCGGGACTATGGCTACACCTTC. Its translation is CASRERGQGWRDYGYTF. The rearrangement joins TRBV2 to TRBJ1-2; 10 bases match TRBD1. Germline lookup yields CDR1 SNHLY and CDR2 FYNNEI. CDR3 length: 17 residues. Trimming removed 6 bases from V and 3 bases from J; junction bases left unmatched: 13. Based on the CDR3 plus reference TRBV2 and TRBJ1-2, the full variable domain is EPEVTQTPSHQVTQMGQEVILRCVPISNHLYFYWYRQILGQKVEFLVSFYNNEISEKSEIFDDQFSVERPDGSNFTLKIRSTKLEDSAMYFCASRERGQGWRDYGYTFGSGTRLTVV.

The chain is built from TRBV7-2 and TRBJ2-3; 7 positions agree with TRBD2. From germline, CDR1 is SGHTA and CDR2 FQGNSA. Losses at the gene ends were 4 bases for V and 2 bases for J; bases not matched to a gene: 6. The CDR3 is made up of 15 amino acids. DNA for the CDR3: TGTGCCAGCAGCTCGACTAGCAGAATCACAGATACGCAGTATTTT. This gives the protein CASSSTSRITDTQYF.

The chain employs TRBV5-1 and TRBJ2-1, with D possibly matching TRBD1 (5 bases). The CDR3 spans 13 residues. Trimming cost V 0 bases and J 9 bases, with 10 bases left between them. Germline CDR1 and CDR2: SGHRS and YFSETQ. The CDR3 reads CASSLGNQGEQFF. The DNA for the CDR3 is TGCGCCAGCAGCTTGGGCAATCAGGGTGAGCAGTTCTTC. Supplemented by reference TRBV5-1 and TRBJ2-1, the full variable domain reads KAGVTQTPRYLIKTRGQQVTLSCSPISGHRSVSWYQQTPGQGLQFLFEYFSETQRNKGNFPGRFSGRQFSNSRSEMNVSTLELGDSALYLCASSLGNQGEQFFGPGTRLTVL.

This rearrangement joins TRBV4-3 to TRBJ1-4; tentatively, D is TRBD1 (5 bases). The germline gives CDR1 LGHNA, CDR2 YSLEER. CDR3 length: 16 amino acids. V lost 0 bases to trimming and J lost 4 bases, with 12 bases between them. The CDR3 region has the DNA TGCGCCAGCAGCCAAGATCTCACAGGTTATAATGAAAAACTGTTTTTT. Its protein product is CASSQDLTGYNEKLFF.

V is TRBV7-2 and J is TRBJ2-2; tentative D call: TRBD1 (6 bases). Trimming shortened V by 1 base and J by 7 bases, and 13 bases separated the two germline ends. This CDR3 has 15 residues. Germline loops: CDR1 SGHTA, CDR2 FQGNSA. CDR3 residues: CASSLEYRAGGELFF. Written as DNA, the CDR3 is TGTGCCAGCAGCTTAGAGTACAGGGCCGGCGGGGAGCTGTTTTTT.

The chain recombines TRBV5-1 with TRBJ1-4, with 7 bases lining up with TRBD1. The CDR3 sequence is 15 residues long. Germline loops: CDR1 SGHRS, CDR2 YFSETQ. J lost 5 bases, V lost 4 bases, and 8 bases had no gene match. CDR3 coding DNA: TGCGCCAGCAGCGCAGGGGGGCTCTTAAATGAAAAACTGTTTTTT. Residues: CASSAGGLLNEKLFF.

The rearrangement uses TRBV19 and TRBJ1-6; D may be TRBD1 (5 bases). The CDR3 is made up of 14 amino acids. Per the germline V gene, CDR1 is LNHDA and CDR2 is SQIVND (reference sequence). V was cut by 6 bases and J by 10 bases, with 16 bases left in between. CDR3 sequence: CASSDQGVGSPLHF. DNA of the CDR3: TGTGCCAGTAGCGATCAGGGTGTAGGCTCACCCCTCCACTTT.